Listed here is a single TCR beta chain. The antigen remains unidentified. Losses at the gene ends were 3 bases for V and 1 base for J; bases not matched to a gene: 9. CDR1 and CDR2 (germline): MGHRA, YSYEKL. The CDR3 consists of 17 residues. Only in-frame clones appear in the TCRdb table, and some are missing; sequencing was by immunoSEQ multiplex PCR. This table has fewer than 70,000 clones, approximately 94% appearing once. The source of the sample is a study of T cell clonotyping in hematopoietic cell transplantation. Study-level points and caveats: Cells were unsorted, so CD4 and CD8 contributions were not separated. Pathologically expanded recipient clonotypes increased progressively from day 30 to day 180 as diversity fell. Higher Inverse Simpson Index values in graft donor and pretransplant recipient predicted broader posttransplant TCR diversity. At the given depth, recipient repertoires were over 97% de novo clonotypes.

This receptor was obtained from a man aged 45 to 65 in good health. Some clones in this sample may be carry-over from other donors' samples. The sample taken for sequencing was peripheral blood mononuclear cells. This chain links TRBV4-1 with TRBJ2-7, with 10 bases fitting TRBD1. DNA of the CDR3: TGCGCCAGCAGCCACCATACCGGGACAGGGGTTTCCTACGAGCAGTACTTC. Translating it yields CASSHHTGTGVSYEQYF.